This is a list of T cell receptor beta chains from one sample in a study of breast tumors, draining lymph nodes, adjacent tissues. TCRdb itself ran the multiplex PCR reads through MiXCR, one entry per CDR3 protein. The sample includes about 220,000 distinct CDR3 sequences, around 34% seen only once; the top ten take 3% to 4.5%. Material: axillary lymph node tissue. The origin of the receptors is a female donor with breast cancer. Some clones in this sample may be carry-over from other donors' samples. The CDR3 runs from the conserved cysteine through the conserved F or W. Fields, in order: J gene, V gene, D gene, CDR3 protein. The D gene is left open where the match is weak.

j_gene: TRBJ2-7; v_gene: TRBV11-2; d_gene: TRBD2; CDR3aa: CASRSGGSSYEQYF
j_gene: TRBJ2-5; v_gene: TRBV11-2; d_gene: TRBD2; CDR3aa: CASSYGGLAGGEETQYF
j_gene: TRBJ1-2; v_gene: TRBV28; d_gene: NA; CDR3aa: CASSSRYGYTF
j_gene: TRBJ1-5; v_gene: TRBV20-1; d_gene: NA; CDR3aa: CSVGQVGQPQHF
j_gene: TRBJ2-1; v_gene: TRBV20-1; d_gene: NA; CDR3aa: CSARVPQSGGSYNEQFF
j_gene: TRBJ1-5; v_gene: TRBV7-9; d_gene: TRBD1; CDR3aa: CASSHWGQGFGSNQPQHF
j_gene: TRBJ1-4; v_gene: TRBV11-2; d_gene: NA; CDR3aa: CASSYGVREKLFF
j_gene: TRBJ2-1; v_gene: TRBV7-2; d_gene: TRBD2; CDR3aa: CASKFRGGASYNEQFF
j_gene: TRBJ2-7; v_gene: TRBV6-6; d_gene: TRBD1; CDR3aa: CASRGGQGTYEQYF
j_gene: TRBJ1-1; v_gene: TRBV29-1; d_gene: NA; CDR3aa: CSGRGMNTEAFF
j_gene: TRBJ2-2; v_gene: TRBV4-1; d_gene: NA; CDR3aa: CASSQDRKGNTGELFF
j_gene: TRBJ2-2; v_gene: TRBV20-1; d_gene: TRBD2; CDR3aa: CSARGAGGPGGLFF
j_gene: TRBJ2-5; v_gene: TRBV6-1; d_gene: NA; CDR3aa: CASARSQGFGAQQETQYF
j_gene: TRBJ1-1; v_gene: TRBV19; d_gene: NA; CDR3aa: CASKRGNTEAFF
j_gene: TRBJ2-7; v_gene: TRBV14; d_gene: NA; CDR3aa: CHSEPTYEQYF
j_gene: TRBJ2-1; v_gene: TRBV18; d_gene: TRBD2; CDR3aa: CASSPPTSGRGTRNEQFF
j_gene: TRBJ2-5; v_gene: TRBV7-2; d_gene: TRBD2; CDR3aa: CASSFRTSGNQETQYF
j_gene: TRBJ2-7; v_gene: TRBV6-5; d_gene: TRBD1; CDR3aa: CASSYGGQASEQYF
j_gene: TRBJ1-6; v_gene: TRBV28; d_gene: TRBD1; CDR3aa: CASSPDRARSFLLHF
j_gene: TRBJ2-2; v_gene: TRBV15; d_gene: NA; CDR3aa: CATSRDPPNTGELFF
j_gene: TRBJ2-1; v_gene: TRBV2; d_gene: NA; CDR3aa: CASSPFREWVDEQFF
j_gene: TRBJ2-7; v_gene: TRBV6-5; d_gene: TRBD2; CDR3aa: CARRLAGGPYEQYF
j_gene: TRBJ2-7; v_gene: TRBV4-1; d_gene: TRBD2; CDR3aa: CASSQETNGGGAAEQYF
j_gene: TRBJ2-3; v_gene: TRBV7-3; d_gene: NA; CDR3aa: CASSPQRALRTDTQYF
j_gene: TRBJ1-2; v_gene: TRBV14; d_gene: NA; CDR3aa: CASSQVQQLYGYTF
j_gene: TRBJ1-5; v_gene: TRBV6-5; d_gene: NA; CDR3aa: CASSYSWGFNQPQHF
j_gene: TRBJ1-5; v_gene: TRBV5-1; d_gene: NA; CDR3aa: CASSLAGGQPQHF
j_gene: TRBJ1-2; v_gene: TRBV19; d_gene: NA; CDR3aa: CASMGRANYGYTF
j_gene: TRBJ1-2; v_gene: TRBV5-1; d_gene: NA; CDR3aa: CASSPDRPGYGYTF
j_gene: TRBJ1-4; v_gene: TRBV4-1; d_gene: NA; CDR3aa: CASSQDRGTNEKLFF
j_gene: TRBJ2-3; v_gene: TRBV7-9; d_gene: TRBD2; CDR3aa: CASTTSGRANRADPQYF
j_gene: TRBJ1-3; v_gene: TRBV11-3; d_gene: NA; CDR3aa: CASSRSGTQGNTIYF
j_gene: TRBJ1-2; v_gene: TRBV19; d_gene: NA; CDR3aa: CASSIEGKGSTF